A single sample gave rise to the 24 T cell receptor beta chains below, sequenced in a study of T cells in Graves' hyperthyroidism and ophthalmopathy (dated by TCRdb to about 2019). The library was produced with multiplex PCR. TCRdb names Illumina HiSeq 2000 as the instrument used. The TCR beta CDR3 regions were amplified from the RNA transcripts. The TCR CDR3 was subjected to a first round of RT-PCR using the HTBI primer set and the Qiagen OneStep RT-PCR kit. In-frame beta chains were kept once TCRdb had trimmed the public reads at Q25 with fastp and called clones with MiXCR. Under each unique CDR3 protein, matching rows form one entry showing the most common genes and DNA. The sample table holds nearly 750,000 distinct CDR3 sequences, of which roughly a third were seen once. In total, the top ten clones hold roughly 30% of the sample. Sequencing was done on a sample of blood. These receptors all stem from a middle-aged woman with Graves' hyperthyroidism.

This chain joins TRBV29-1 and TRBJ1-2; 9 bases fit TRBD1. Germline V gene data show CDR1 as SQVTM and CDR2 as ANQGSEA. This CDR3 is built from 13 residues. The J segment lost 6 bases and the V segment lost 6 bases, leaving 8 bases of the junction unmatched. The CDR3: CSVGWTGDNGYTF. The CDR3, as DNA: TGCAGCGTCGGTTGGACAGGGGACAATGGCTACACCTTC. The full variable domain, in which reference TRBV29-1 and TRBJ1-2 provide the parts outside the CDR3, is SAVISQKPSRDICQRGTSLTIQCQVDSQVTMMFWYRQQPGQSLTLIATANQGSEATYESGFVIDKFPISRPNLTFSTLTVSNMSPEDSSIYLCSVGWTGDNGYTFGSGTRLTVV.

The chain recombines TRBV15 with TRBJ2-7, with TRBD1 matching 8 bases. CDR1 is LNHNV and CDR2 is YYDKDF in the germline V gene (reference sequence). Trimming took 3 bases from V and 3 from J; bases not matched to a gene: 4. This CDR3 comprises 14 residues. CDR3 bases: TGTGCCACCAGCAGCGCGGACAGGGACTACGAGCAGTACTTC. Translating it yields CATSSADRDYEQYF. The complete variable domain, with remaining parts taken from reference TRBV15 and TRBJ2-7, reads DAMVIQNPRYQVTQFGKPVTLSCSQTLNHNVMYWYQQKSSQAPKLLFHYYDKDFNNEADTPDNFQSRRPNTSFCFLDIRSPGLGDTAMYLCATSSADRDYEQYFGPGTRLTVT.

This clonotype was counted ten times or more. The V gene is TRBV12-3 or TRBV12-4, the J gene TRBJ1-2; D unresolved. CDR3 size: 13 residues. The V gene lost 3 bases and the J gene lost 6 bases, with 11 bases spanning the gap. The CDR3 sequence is CASSFIEWHGYTF. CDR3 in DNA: TGTGCCAGCAGTTTTATTGAGTGGCATGGCTACACCTTC.

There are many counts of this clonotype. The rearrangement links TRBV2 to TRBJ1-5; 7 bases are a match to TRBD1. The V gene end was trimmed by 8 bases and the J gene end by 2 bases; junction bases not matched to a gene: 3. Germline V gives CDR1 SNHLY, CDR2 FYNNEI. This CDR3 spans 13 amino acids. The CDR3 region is CASLGQGNQPQHF. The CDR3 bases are TGTGCCAGCCTTGGACAGGGCAATCAGCCCCAGCATTTT.

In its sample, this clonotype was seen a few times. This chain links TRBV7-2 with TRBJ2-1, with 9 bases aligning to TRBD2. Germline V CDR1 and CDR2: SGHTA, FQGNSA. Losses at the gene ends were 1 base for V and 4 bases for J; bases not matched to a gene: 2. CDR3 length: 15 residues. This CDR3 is CASSLGGGVYNEQFF. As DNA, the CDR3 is TGTGCCAGCAGCTTAGGCGGGGGGGTATACAATGAGCAGTTCTTC.

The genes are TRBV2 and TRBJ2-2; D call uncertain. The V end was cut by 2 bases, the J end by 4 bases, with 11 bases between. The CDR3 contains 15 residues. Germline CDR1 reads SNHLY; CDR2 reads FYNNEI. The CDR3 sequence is CASSELGLSTGELFF. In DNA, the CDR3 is TGTGCCAGCAGTGAACTGGGGTTGAGCACCGGGGAGCTGTTTTTT.

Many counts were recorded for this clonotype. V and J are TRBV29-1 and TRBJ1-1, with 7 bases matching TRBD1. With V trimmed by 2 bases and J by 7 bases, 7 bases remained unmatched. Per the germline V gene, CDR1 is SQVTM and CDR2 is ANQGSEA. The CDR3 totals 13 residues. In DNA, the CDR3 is TGCAGCGTTGAAACAGGGGCCAACCATGAAGCTTTCTTT. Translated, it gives CSVETGANHEAFF.

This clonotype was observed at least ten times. CDR3 region: CASSLARENTEAFF. CDR3 nucleotides: TGTGCCAGCAGCTTGGCCCGGGAGAACACTGAAGCTTTCTTT. The chain links TRBV7-2 to TRBJ1-1, with D unresolved. The CDR3 is 14 amino acids. The V gene lost 3 bases and the J gene lost 1 base, with 9 bases spanning the gap. Per germline, CDR1 SGHTA and CDR2 FQGNSA.

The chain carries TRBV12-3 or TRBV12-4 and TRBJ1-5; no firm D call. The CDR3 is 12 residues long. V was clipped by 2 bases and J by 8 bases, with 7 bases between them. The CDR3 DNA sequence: TGTGCCAGCAGTTTATTTTTCAAGCCCCAGCATTTT. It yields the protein CASSLFFKPQHF.

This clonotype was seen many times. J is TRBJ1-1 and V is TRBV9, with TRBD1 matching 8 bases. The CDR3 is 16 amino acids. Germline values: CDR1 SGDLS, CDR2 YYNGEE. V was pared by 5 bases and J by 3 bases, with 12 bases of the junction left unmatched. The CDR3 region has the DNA TGTGCCAGCAGTAAAGACAGGGGATTACCGGACACTGAAGCTTTCTTT. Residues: CASSKDRGLPDTEAFF.

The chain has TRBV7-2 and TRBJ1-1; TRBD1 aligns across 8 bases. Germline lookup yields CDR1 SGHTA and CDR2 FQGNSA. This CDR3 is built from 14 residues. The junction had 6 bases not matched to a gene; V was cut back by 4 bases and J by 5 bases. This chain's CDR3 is CASSSNRGETEAFF. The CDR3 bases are TGTGCCAGCAGCTCGAACAGGGGGGAAACTGAAGCTTTCTTT. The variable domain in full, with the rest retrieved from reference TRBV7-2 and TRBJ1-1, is GAGVSQSPSNKVTEKGKDVELRCDPISGHTALYWYRQSLGQGLEFLIYFQGNSAPDKSGLPSDRFSAERTGGSVSTLTIQRTQQEDSAVYLCASSSNRGETEAFFGQGTRLTVV.

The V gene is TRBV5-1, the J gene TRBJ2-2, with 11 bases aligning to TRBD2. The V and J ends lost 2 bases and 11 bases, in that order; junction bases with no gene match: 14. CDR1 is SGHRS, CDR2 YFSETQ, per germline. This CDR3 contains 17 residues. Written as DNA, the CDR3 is TGCGCCAGCAGCTTCACACGGGGACTAGCGGTCCTAACCGAGCTGTTTTTT. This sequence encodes CASSFTRGLAVLTELFF.

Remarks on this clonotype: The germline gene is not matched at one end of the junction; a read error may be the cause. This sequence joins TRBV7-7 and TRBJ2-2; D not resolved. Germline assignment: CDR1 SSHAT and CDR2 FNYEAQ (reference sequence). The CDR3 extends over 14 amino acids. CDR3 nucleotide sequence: TGTGCTAGCAGCCCCCAAAAAGTTGCCGGGGAGCTGTTTTTT. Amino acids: CASSPQKVAGELFF.

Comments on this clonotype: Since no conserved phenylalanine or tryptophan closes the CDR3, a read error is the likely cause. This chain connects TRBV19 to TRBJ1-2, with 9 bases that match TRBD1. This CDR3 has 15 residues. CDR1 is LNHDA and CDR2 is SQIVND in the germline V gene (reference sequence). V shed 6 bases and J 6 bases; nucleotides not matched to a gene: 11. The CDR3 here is CASSPLGQGGDGYTL. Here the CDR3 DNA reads TGTGCCAGTAGCCCCCTGGGACAGGGTGGCGATGGCTACACCCTC.

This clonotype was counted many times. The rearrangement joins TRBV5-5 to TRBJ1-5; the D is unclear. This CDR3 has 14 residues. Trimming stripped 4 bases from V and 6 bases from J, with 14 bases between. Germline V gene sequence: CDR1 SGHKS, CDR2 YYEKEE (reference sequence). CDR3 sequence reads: CASSLYSGAQPQHF. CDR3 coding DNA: TGTGCCAGCAGCCTGTATTCGGGCGCTCAGCCCCAGCATTTT.

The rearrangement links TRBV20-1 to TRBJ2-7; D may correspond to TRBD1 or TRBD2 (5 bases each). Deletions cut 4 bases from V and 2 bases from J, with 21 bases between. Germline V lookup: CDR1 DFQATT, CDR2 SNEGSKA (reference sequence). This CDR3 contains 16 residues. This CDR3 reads CSATGPARSDAYEQYF. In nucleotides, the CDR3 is TGCAGTGCTACGGGGCCAGCTCGCAGCGACGCCTACGAGCAGTACTTC.

The DNA of the CDR3 is TGTGCCAGCAGTTTCCGCCTAGCGGTATACTACGAGCAGTACTTC. Its translation is CASSFRLAVYYEQYF. This chain joins TRBV11-2 and TRBJ2-7; 7 bases line up with TRBD2. The CDR3 loop spans 15 amino acids. V shed 6 bases and J 3 bases; nucleotides not matched to a gene: 11. Germline V gives CDR1 SGHAT, CDR2 FQNNGV.

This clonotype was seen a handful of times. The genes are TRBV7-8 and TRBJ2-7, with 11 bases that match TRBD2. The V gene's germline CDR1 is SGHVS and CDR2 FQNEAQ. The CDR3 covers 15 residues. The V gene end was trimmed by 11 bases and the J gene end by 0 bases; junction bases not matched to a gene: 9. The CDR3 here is CAWSPLAGVSYEQYF. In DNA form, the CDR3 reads TGTGCCTGGAGTCCACTAGCGGGAGTCTCCTACGAGCAGTACTTC.

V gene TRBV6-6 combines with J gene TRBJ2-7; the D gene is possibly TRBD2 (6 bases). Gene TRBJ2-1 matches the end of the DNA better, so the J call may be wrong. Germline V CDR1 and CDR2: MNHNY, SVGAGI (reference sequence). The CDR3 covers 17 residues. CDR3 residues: CASRGRRDLSSYNEQFF. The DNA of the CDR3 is TGTGCCAGCAGGGGTAGACGGGACTTAAGCTCCTACAATGAGCAGTTCTTC.

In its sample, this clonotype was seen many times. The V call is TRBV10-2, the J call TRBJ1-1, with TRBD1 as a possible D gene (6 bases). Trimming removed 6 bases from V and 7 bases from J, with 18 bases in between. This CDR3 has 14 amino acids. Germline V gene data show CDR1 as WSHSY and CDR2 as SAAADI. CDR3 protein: CASRGGRNQYEAFF. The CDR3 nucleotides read TGCGCCAGCAGGGGGGGGCGGAATCAATATGAAGCTTTCTTT.

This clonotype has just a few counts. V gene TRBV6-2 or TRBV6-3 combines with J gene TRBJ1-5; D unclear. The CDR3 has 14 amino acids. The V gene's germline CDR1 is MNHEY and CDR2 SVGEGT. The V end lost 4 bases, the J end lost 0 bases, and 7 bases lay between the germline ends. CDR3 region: CASSSQYSNQPQHF. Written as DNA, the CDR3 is TGTGCCAGCAGTTCCCAGTATAGCAATCAGCCCCAGCATTTT.

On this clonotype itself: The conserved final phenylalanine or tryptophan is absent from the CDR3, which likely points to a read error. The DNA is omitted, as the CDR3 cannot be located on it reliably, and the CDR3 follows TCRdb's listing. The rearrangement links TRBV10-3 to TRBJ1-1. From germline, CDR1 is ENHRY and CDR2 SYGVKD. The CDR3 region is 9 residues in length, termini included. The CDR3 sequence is CAISESIVQ.

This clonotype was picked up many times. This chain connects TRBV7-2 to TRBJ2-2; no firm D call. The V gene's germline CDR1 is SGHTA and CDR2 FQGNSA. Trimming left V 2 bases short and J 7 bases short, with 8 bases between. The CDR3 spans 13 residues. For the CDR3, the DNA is TGTGCCAGCAGCTTACGCTCCGTCGGGGAGCTGTTTTTT. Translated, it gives CASSLRSVGELFF.

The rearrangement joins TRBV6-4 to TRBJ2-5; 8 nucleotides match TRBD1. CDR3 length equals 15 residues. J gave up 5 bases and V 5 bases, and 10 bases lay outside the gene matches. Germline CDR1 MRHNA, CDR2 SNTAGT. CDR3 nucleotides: TGTGCCAGCAGTTATCGAGGACAGGGAAGGGAGACCCAGTACTTC. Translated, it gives CASSYRGQGRETQYF.